Shown below are 15 T cell receptor beta chains from a single sample sequenced in a study of T cells in Graves' hyperthyroidism and ophthalmopathy. TCR beta CDR3 regions were amplified from RNA transcripts. The HTBI primer set drove a first-round RT-PCR of the TCR CDR3. TCRdb passed the multiplex PCR reads through MiXCR, listing each CDR3 protein once. The profile shows around 340,000 distinct CDR3 sequences, approximately 15% of them singletons. Material for sequencing was blood. The receptors were gathered from a woman aged 25 to 39 with Graves' hyperthyroidism.

This clonotype was counted at least ten times. This chain uses TRBV29-1 with TRBJ1-5; D not certain. The CDR3 extends over 13 amino acids. CDR1 and CDR2 from the germline V gene are SQVTM and ANQGSEA. With 6 bases removed from V and 3 bases from J, the gap between germline ends came to 12 bases. DNA for the CDR3: TGCAGCGTCGGCACAGAGAACAATCAGCCCCAGCATTTT. Protein: CSVGTENNQPQHF.

This clonotype was observed at least ten times. The chain links TRBV9 to TRBJ2-5; D call uncertain. The CDR3 length is 13 residues. Germline V gives CDR1 SGDLS, CDR2 YYNGEE. The germline V and J ends were trimmed by 0 bases and 1 base, with 4 bases remaining between them. The CDR3 DNA follows: TGTGCCAGCAGCGTAGGGCTCCAAGAGACCCAGTACTTC. Translated: CASSVGLQETQYF.

The CDR3: CASSQDPGSDLTGELFF. CDR3 coding DNA: TGCGCCAGCAGCCAAGATCCGGGTAGCGATCTCACCGGGGAGCTGTTTTTT. The chain links TRBV4-1 to TRBJ2-2; tentatively, D is TRBD2 (5 bases). Germline loops: CDR1 MGHRA, CDR2 YSYEKL. This CDR3 spans 17 amino acids. Trimming removed 0 bases at V and 4 bases at J, with 15 bases between.

This clonotype occurred many times. The chain uses TRBV29-1 and TRBJ1-1, with D tentatively TRBD1 (5 bases). Trimming shortened V by 4 bases and J by 2 bases, and 14 bases separated the two germline ends. The CDR3 totals 14 residues. Germline assignment: CDR1 SQVTM and CDR2 ANQGSEA. The CDR3 region has the DNA TGCAGCGTTGGACGGGGGGGTCTAAACACTGAAGCTTTCTTT. Translation gives CSVGRGGLNTEAFF.

This clonotype showed up many times. The chain uses TRBV27 and TRBJ2-1; D gene unclear. The germline V gene has CDR1 MNHEY and CDR2 SMNVEV (reference sequence). The CDR3 is made up of 11 amino acids. V was trimmed by 5 bases and J by 6 bases, leaving 5 bases between them. CDR3: CASSPFNEQFF. CDR3 sequence (DNA): TGTGCCAGCAGTCCCTTCAATGAGCAGTTCTTC.

The genes are TRBV20-1 and TRBJ2-5; D may match TRBD1 or TRBD2 (5 bases each). Germline-derived CDR1 and CDR2 are DFQATT and SNEGSKA (reference sequence). The CDR3 runs to 14 residues. Trimming stripped 7 bases from V and 5 bases from J, with 20 bases between. CDR3 region: CSGNPGREGETQYF. The CDR3 DNA reads as TGCAGTGGAAACCCGGGACGGGAAGGGGAGACCCAGTACTTC.

This clonotype has just a few counts. The chain combines TRBV2 with TRBJ1-5; tentative D call: TRBD1 (5 bases). The CDR3 runs to 14 residues. CDR1 is SNHLY and CDR2 is FYNNEI in the germline V gene. Trimming took off 6 bases at V and 4 bases at J, with 13 bases between the two ends. CDR3 region: CASSRQSGNQPQHF. CDR3 bases: TGTGCCAGCAGCCGACAGAGTGGGAATCAGCCCCAGCATTTT.

Concerning this clonotype itself: This sequence may be a read error, since a much larger clone differs from it by one base. The chain combines TRBV30 with TRBJ2-5, with D perhaps assigned TRBD1 or TRBD2 (5 bases each). CDR3 length: 14 amino acids. From germline, CDR1 is GTSNPN and CDR2 SVGIG (reference sequence). CDR3 DNA sequence: TGTGGCTGGAGTGTACTGGGGGACGGGGAGACCCAGTACTTC. As protein: CGWSVLGDGETQYF.

A few counts support this clonotype. The CDR3 nucleotides read TGTGCCAGCAGCTTAGGGCGGCAGTCCTACGAGCAGTACTTC. It yields the protein CASSLGRQSYEQYF. The genes are TRBV7-2 and TRBJ2-7; D gene unclear. V was shortened by 1 base and J by 1 base, with 8 bases between the two germline ends. This CDR3 is 14 amino acids long. CDR1 is SGHTA and CDR2 is FQGNSA in the germline V gene.

This clonotype was seen repeatedly, ten times or more. The V gene is TRBV7-2, the J gene TRBJ2-5, with TRBD2 matching over 10 bases. From germline, CDR1 is SGHTA and CDR2 FQGNSA. The CDR3 is made up of 15 amino acids. V lost 5 bases to trimming and J lost 1 base; unmatched junction nucleotides: 4. The CDR3 protein is CASSPTSGFQETQYF. In DNA, the CDR3 is TGTGCCAGCAGCCCGACTAGCGGGTTCCAAGAGACCCAGTACTTC.

Comment on this clonotype: Being one base from a much bigger clone, this may be a read error. This CDR3 fails to terminate in the conserved phenylalanine or tryptophan, so it likely reflects a read error. The genes are TRBV7-9 and TRBJ2-5; either TRBD1 or TRBD2 may supply D (5 bases each). Germline loops: CDR1 SEHNR, CDR2 FQNEAQ (reference sequence). V was clipped by 4 bases and J by 4 bases, with 13 bases between them. The CDR3 spans 14 residues. CDR3 coding DNA: TGTGCCAGCAGCTCCATCTTGGGGGTAGAGACCCAGTACCTC. It specifies CASSSILGVETQYL.

This clonotype was detected many times. The chain joins TRBV29-1 to TRBJ1-1; 8 bases are shared with TRBD1. With V trimmed by 5 bases and J by 5 bases, 4 bases remained unmatched. The CDR3 spans 12 residues. CDR1 is SQVTM and CDR2 is ANQGSEA in the germline V gene. The CDR3 DNA sequence: TGCAGCGTTCCGGGGGACAGGACTGAAGCTTTCTTT. As protein: CSVPGDRTEAFF.

This clonotype was found a few times. The rearrangement joins TRBV7-9 to TRBJ2-2; possibly TRBD2 for D (7 bases). Trimming shortened V by 3 bases and J by 3 bases, and 8 bases separated the two germline ends. Germline CDR1 reads SEHNR; CDR2 reads FQNEAQ (reference sequence). The CDR3 spans 14 residues. The CDR3 region is CASSFGGHTGELFF. Here the CDR3 DNA reads TGTGCCAGCAGCTTCGGGGGGCACACCGGGGAGCTGTTTTTT. The full variable domain, its missing parts supplied by reference TRBV7-9 and TRBJ2-2, is DTGVSQNPRHKITKRGQNVTFRCDPISEHNRLYWYRQTLGQGPEFLTYFQNEAQLEKSRLLSDRFSAERPKGSFSTLEIQRTEQGDSAMYLCASSFGGHTGELFFGEGSRLTVL.

This rearrangement joins TRBV7-3 to TRBJ2-1; the match to TRBD1 covers 10 bases. This CDR3 region has 17 residues. CDR1 and CDR2 (germline): SGHTA, FQGTGA. The junction had 8 bases not matched to a gene; V was cut back by 4 bases and J by 2 bases. CDR3 DNA: TGTGCCAGCAGCTCTTTCCGGGACAGGGGACCCTACAATGAGCAGTTCTTC. This sequence encodes CASSSFRDRGPYNEQFF.

The chain has TRBV6-1 and TRBJ2-1; 7 bases are shared with TRBD2. The J call is uncertain, as TRBJ2-7 better fits the DNA end. Germline V lookup: CDR1 MNHNS, CDR2 SASEGT. The CDR3 contains 15 residues. CDR3 nucleotide sequence: TGTGCCAGCAGTCGCTCGACTAGCTCCTACCAGTGGCAGTACTTC. This gives the protein CASSRSTSSYQWQYF.